A selection of T cell receptor beta chains follows, all from one sample in a study of somatic mutations in cytotoxic T cells in rheumatoid arthritis. Repertoires were generated with immunoSEQ multiplex PCR, while TCRdb's copy carries only in-frame clones and drops some. The sample includes just under 30,000 clones, more than 75% of them seen just once. Source material: CD8+ T cells sorted from blood. The source of these receptors is an adult with rheumatoid arthritis. The CDR3 runs from the conserved cysteine through the conserved F or W. Fields, in order: D gene, clone size, V gene, CDR3 length, J gene, CDR3 DNA, CDR3 protein. A D gene is named only where the DNA matches it firmly. Clone size is given for some rows only: seen once, a few or many times, or a class if the clone is expanded.

D: TRBD2; size: .; V: TRBV5-1; length: 18; J: TRBJ2-3; DNA: TGCGCCAGCAGCCTCGAAGCTATACTAGCGGGAGCGGAAGATACGCAGTATTTT; CDR3: CASSLEAILAGAEDTQYF
D: .; size: .; V: TRBV14; length: 19; J: TRBJ2-7; DNA: TGTGCCAGCAGCCAAGGACCTCGGGACATAACAGAACCCTCCTACGAGCAGTACTTC; CDR3: CASSQGPRDITEPSYEQYF
D: .; size: .; V: TRBV7-2; length: 16; J: TRBJ1-4; DNA: TGTGCCAGCAGCTTAGATGGGGATGCAACTAATGAAAAACTGTTTTTT; CDR3: CASSLDGDATNEKLFF
D: .; size: few; V: TRBV30; length: 15; J: TRBJ2-2; DNA: TGTGCCTGGGGTTGGACTGTCATGAACACCGGGGAGCTGTTTTTT; CDR3: CAWGWTVMNTGELFF
D: TRBD1; size: .; V: TRBV4-1; length: 17; J: TRBJ1-6; DNA: TGCGCCAGCAGCCAAGATCCAATGACAGGGGATAATTCACCCCTCCACTTT; CDR3: CASSQDPMTGDNSPLHF
D: TRBD1; size: .; V: TRBV4-3; length: 14; J: TRBJ1-2; DNA: TGCGCCAGCAGCCAAGACAGGGGGTCGAAGGGCTACACCTTC; CDR3: CASSQDRGSKGYTF
D: .; size: .; V: TRBV6-1; length: 15; J: TRBJ2-3; DNA: TGTGCCAGCAGTGTTCCGGGTTTCGGCTCAGATACGCAGTATTTT; CDR3: CASSVPGFGSDTQYF
D: TRBD1; size: .; V: TRBV29-1; length: 14; J: TRBJ1-2; DNA: TGCAGCGTTGAAAGACAGGGGACCGACTATGGCTACACCTTC; CDR3: CSVERQGTDYGYTF
D: TRBD1; size: .; V: TRBV6-6; length: 15; J: TRBJ2-1; DNA: TGTGCCAGCAGTCCTGGGACAGGGGGTTACAATGAGCAGTTCTTC; CDR3: CASSPGTGGYNEQFF
D: .; size: .; V: TRBV4-3; length: 13; J: TRBJ1-2; DNA: TGCGCCAGCAGCCAAGGCGCACAGAGTGGCTACACCTTC; CDR3: CASSQGAQSGYTF
D: TRBD1; size: .; V: TRBV14; length: 16; J: TRBJ2-7; DNA: TGTGCCAGCAGCCAAGATGTTGGGACAGGGTCCTACGAGCAGTACTTC; CDR3: CASSQDVGTGSYEQYF
D: .; size: .; V: TRBV5-4; length: 13; J: TRBJ1-2; DNA: TGTGCCAGCAGCTTGCAAACAGGATATGGCTACACCTTC; CDR3: CASSLQTGYGYTF
D: .; size: .; V: TRBV18; length: 12; J: TRBJ1-1; DNA: TGTGCCAGCTCACCAGCGGGCTCTGAAGCTTTCTTT; CDR3: CASSPAGSEAFF
D: .; size: few; V: TRBV6-9; length: 14; J: TRBJ1-2; DNA: TGTGCCAGCAGTTATGATCGGGGGGCTAATGGCTACACCTTC; CDR3: CASSYDRGANGYTF
D: .; size: .; V: TRBV4-2; length: 15; J: TRBJ1-5; DNA: TGTGCCAGCAGCCAAGGGGATCCGGGGGACCAGCCCCAGCATTTT; CDR3: CASSQGDPGDQPQHF
D: TRBD2; size: .; V: TRBV6-1; length: 20; J: TRBJ2-1; DNA: TGTGCCAGCAGTGAAACTGTACTAGCGGGCCTGGGTTCCGCCTACAATGAGCAGTTCTTC; CDR3: CASSETVLAGLGSAYNEQFF
D: TRBD1; size: .; V: TRBV4-1; length: 16; J: TRBJ2-1; DNA: TGCGCCAGCAGCCAAGGAACAGGGGATTCCTACAATGAGCAGTTCTTC; CDR3: CASSQGTGDSYNEQFF
D: .; size: .; V: TRBV4-2; length: 16; J: TRBJ2-7; DNA: TGTGCCAGCAGCCAAGATCCGCGGGGCTCAGCCTACGAGCAGTACTTC; CDR3: CASSQDPRGSAYEQYF
D: .; size: .; V: TRBV30; length: 11; J: TRBJ1-3; DNA: TGTGCCTGGCGAACTGGAAACACCATATATTTT; CDR3: CAWRTGNTIYF